This T cell receptor beta chain appears in the sequencing data of a study of CD8 T cells in Susac syndrome. Study-level results: It was acknowledged by the study that relatively few individuals were included in its TCR sequencing and HLA analysis.

CDR3 length: 14 residues. The germline CDR1 and CDR2 sequences are LNHDA and SQIVND (reference sequence). Trimming took 9 bases from V and 4 from J, leaving 15 bases between them. The authors negatively isolated CD8+ and CD4+ T cells and FACS-enriched TEMRA cells. cDNA came from approximately 0.5 to 1 ug RNA primed by random hexamers. The immunoSEQ assay covered 54 Vbeta and 13 Jbeta segments for CDR3. TCRdb re-called the immunoSEQ multiplex PCR reads through MiXCR, storing one row per CDR3 protein. The sample yields a few hundred thousand distinct CDR3 sequences, about 88% seen once. A word on this clonotype: What it binds is unknown.

Sample: CD8+ T cells from PBMCs. This receptor was taken from a human donor with multiple sclerosis. The chain has TRBV19 and TRBJ2-2; a possible D gene is TRBD2 (5 bases). CDR3 sequence reads: CASRFEGFTGELFF. Written as DNA, the CDR3 is TGTGCCAGCCGGTTTGAGGGTTTCACCGGGGAGCTGTTTTTT.